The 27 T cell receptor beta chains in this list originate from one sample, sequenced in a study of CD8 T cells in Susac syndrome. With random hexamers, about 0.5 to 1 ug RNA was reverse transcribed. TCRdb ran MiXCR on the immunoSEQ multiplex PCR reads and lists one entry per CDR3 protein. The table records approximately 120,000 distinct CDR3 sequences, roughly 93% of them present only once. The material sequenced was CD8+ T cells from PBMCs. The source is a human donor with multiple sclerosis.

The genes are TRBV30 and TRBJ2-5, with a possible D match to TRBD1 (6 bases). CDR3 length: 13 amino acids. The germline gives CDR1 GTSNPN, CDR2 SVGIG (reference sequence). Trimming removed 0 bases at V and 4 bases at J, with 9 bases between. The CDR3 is CAWSVGQIETQYF. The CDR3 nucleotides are TGTGCCTGGAGTGTCGGACAGATAGAGACCCAGTACTTC.

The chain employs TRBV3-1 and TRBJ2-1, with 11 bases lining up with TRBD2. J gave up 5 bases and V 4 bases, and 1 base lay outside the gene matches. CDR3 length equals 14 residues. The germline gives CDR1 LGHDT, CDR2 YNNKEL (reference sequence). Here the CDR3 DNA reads TGTGCCAGCAGCCTTAGCGGGGGGGACAATGAGCAGTTCTTC. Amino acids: CASSLSGGDNEQFF.

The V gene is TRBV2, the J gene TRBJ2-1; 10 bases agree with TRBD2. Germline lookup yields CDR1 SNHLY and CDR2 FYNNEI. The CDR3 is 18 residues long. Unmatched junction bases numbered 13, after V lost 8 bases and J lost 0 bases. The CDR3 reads CASRVSGGITTSYNEQFF. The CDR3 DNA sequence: TGTGCCAGCCGGGTTAGCGGGGGGATTACGACCTCCTACAATGAGCAGTTCTTC.

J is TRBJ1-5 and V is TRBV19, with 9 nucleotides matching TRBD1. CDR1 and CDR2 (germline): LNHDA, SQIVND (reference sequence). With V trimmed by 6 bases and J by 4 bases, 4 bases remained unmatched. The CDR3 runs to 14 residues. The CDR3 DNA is TGTGCCAGTAGACATGGGACAGGGAATCAGCCCCAGCATTTT. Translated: CASRHGTGNQPQHF. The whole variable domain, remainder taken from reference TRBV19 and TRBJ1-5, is DGGITQSPKYLFRKEGQNVTLSCEQNLNHDAMYWYRQDPGQGLRLIYYSQIVNDFQKGDIAEGYSVSREKKESFPLTVTSAQKNPTAFYLCASRHGTGNQPQHFGDGTRLSIL.

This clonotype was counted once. The CDR3 spells CATSRSPLGGETQYF. The CDR3 region has the DNA TGTGCCACCAGCAGATCCCCCTTGGGAGGAGAGACCCAGTACTTC. The J gene is TRBJ2-5, the V gene TRBV15; perhaps TRBD2 as D (6 bases). The CDR3 contains 15 residues. Trimming left V 2 bases short and J 4 bases short, with 14 bases between. In germline, CDR1 is LNHNV, CDR2 YYDKDF (reference sequence). The complete variable domain, with remaining parts taken from reference TRBV15 and TRBJ2-5, reads DAMVIQNPRYQVTQFGKPVTLSCSQTLNHNVMYWYQQKSSQAPKLLFHYYDKDFNNEADTPDNFQSRRPNTSFCFLDIRSPGLGDTAMYLCATSRSPLGGETQYFGPGTRLLVL.

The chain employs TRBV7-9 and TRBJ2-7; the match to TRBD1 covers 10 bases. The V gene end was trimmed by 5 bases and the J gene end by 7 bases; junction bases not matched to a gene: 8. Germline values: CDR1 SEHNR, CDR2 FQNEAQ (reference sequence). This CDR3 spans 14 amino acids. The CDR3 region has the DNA TGTGCCAGCAGCCCCAGACAGGGGGCGCGGGAGCAGTACTTC. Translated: CASSPRQGAREQYF.

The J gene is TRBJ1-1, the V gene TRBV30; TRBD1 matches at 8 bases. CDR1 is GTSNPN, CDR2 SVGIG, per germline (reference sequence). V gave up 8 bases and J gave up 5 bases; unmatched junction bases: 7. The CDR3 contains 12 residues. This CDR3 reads CAGRQGSTEAFF. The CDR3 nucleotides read TGTGCCGGCCGACAGGGGAGTACTGAAGCTTTCTTT. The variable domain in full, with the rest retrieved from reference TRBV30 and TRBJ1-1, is SQTIHQWPATLVQPVGSPLSLECTVEGTSNPNLYWYRQAAGRGLQLLFYSVGIGQISSEVPQNLSASRPQDRQFILSSKKLLLSDSGFYLCAGRQGSTEAFFGQGTRLTVV.

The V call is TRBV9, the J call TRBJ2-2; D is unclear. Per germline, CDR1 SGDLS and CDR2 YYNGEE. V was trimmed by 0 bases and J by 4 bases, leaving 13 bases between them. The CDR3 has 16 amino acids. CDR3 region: CASSVEARTTTGELFF. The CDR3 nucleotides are TGTGCCAGCAGCGTAGAAGCAAGAACAACCACCGGGGAGCTGTTTTTT.

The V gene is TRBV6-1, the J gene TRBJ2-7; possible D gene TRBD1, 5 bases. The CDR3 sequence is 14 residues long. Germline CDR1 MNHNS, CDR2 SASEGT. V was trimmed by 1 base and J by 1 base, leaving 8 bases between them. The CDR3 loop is CASSEVAGSYEQYF. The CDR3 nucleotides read TGTGCCAGCAGTGAAGTGGCAGGGTCCTACGAGCAGTACTTC.

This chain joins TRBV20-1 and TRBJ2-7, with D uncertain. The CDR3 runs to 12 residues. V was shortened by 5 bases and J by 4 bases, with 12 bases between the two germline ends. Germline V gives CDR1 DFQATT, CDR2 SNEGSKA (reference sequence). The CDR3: CSASTSRYEQYF. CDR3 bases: TGCAGTGCTTCTACCTCCCGGTACGAGCAGTACTTC.

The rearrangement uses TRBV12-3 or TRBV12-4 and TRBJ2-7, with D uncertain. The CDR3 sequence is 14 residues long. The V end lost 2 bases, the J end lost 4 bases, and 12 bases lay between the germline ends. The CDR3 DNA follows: TGTGCCAGCAGTTTATTGGCGGTCCGGTACGAGCAGTACTTC. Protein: CASSLLAVRYEQYF.

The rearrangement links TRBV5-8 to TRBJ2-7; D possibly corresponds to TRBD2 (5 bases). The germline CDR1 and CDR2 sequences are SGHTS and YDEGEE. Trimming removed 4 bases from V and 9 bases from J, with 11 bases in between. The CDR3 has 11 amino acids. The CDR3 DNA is TGTGCCAGCAGCACGGGATTGGGGCAGTACTTC. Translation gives CASSTGLGQYF. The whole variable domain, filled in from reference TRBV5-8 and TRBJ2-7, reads EAGVTQSPTHLIKTRGQQATLRCSPISGHTSVYWYQQALGLGLQFLLWYDEGEERNRGNFPPRFSGRQFPNYSSELNVNALELEDSALYLCASSTGLGQYFGPGTRLTVT.

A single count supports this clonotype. CDR3 in amino acids: CASSLGTGMTYEQYF. The CDR3 DNA is TGTGCCAGCAGCTTAGGGACAGGGATGACCTACGAGCAGTACTTC. The chain has TRBV7-9 and TRBJ2-7, with 8 bases identical to TRBD1. Germline CDR1 SEHNR, CDR2 FQNEAQ (reference sequence). Losses at the gene ends were 1 base for V and 2 bases for J; bases not matched to a gene: 4. CDR3 length: 15 residues.

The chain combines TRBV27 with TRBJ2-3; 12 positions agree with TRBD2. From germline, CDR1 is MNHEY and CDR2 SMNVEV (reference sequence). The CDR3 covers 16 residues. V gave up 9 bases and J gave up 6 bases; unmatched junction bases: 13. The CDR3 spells CASQPGTSGWRDTQYF. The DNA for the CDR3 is TGTGCCAGTCAACCCGGGACTAGCGGGTGGCGGGATACGCAGTATTTT.

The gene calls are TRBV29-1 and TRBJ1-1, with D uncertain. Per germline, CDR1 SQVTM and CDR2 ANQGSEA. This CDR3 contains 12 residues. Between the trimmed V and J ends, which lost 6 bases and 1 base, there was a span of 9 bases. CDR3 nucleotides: TGCAGCGTCGCGACCAAGAACACTGAAGCTTTCTTT. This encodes CSVATKNTEAFF.

CDR3 sequence reads: CASSDNPVRGTDYGYTF. In DNA, the CDR3 is TGTGCCAGCAGCGACAACCCTGTGAGGGGGACTGACTATGGCTACACCTTC. The chain uses TRBV9 and TRBJ1-2; D perhaps matches TRBD1 (6 bases). Germline CDR1 is SGDLS and CDR2 is YYNGEE. The CDR3 has 17 amino acids. V lost 3 bases and J 3 bases, leaving 21 bases between the germline ends.

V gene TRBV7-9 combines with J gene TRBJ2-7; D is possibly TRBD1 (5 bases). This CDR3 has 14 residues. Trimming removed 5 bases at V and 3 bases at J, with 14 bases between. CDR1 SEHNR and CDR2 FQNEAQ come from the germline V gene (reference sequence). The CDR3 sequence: CASSPTDSFYEQYF. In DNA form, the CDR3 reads TGTGCCAGCAGCCCTACTGACAGTTTCTACGAGCAGTACTTC. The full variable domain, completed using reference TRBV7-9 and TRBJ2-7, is DTGVSQNPRHKITKRGQNVTFRCDPISEHNRLYWYRQTLGQGPEFLTYFQNEAQLEKSRLLSDRFSAERPKGSFSTLEIQRTEQGDSAMYLCASSPTDSFYEQYFGPGTRLTVT.

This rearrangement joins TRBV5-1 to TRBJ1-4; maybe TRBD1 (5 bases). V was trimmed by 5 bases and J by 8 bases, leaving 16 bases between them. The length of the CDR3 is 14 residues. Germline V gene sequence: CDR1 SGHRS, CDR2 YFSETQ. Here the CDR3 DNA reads TGCGCCAGCAGTTGGGGGGAAGGTGGCGAAAAACTGTTTTTT. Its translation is CASSWGEGGEKLFF.

This chain's CDR3 is CASAFHRDRDNNEQFF. The CDR3 DNA reads as TGTGCCAGCGCCTTCCACCGGGACAGGGACAACAATGAGCAGTTCTTC. The chain links TRBV6-1 to TRBJ2-1, with 9 bases fitting TRBD1. The CDR3 covers 16 residues. Per germline, CDR1 MNHNS and CDR2 SASEGT. V gave up 8 bases and J gave up 5 bases; unmatched junction bases: 13.

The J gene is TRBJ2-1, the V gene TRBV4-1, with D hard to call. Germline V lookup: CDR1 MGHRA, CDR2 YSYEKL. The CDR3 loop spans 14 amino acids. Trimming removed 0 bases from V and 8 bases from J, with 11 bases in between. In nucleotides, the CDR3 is TGCGCCAGCAGCCAAGAGCCCCGTGGCGATGAGCAGTTCTTC. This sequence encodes CASSQEPRGDEQFF.

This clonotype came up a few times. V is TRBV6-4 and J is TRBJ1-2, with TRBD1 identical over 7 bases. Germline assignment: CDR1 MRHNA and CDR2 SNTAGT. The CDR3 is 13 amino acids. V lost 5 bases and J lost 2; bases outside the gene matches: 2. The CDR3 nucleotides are TGTGCCAGCAGTCAGACAGGGAACTATGGCTACACCTTC. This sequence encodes CASSQTGNYGYTF.

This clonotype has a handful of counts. CDR3 nucleotides: TGTGCCAGCAGTCTCGGAACCGACTACGAGCAGTACTTC. Translating it yields CASSLGTDYEQYF. The chain has TRBV28 and TRBJ2-7; D not resolved. The CDR3 spans 13 residues. Between the trimmed V and J ends, which lost 5 bases and 3 bases, there was a span of 11 bases. Per the germline V gene, CDR1 is MDHEN and CDR2 is SYDVKM.

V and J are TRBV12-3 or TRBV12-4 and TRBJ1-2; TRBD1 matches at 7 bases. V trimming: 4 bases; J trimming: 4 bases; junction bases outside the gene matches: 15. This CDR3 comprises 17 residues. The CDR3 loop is CASSSRDRKSPGYGYTF. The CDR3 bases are TGTGCCAGCAGTTCCCGGGACAGAAAAAGCCCGGGCTATGGCTACACCTTC.

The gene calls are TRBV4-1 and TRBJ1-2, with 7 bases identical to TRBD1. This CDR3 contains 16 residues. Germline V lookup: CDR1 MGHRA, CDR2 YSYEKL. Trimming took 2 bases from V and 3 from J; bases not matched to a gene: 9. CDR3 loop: CASSQRQGTWHYGYTF. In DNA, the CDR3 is TGCGCCAGCAGCCAAAGACAGGGAACTTGGCACTATGGCTACACCTTC.

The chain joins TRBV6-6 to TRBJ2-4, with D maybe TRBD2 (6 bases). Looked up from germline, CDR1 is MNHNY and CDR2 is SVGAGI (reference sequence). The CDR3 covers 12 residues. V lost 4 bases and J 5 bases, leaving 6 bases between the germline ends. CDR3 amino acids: CASSSGENIQYF. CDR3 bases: TGTGCCAGCAGTTCGGGAGAAAACATTCAGTACTTC.

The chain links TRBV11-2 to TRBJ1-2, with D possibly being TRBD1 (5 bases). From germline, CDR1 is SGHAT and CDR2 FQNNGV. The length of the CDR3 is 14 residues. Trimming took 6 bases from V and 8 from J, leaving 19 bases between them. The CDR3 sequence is CASSQGWGDGGYTF. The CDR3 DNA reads TGTGCCAGCAGTCAAGGCTGGGGGGACGGGGGCTACACCTTC. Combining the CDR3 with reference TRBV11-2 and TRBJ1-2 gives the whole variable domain EAGVAQSPRYKIIEKRQSVAFWCNPISGHATLYWYQQILGQGPKLLIQFQNNGVVDDSQLPKDRFSAERLKGVDSTLKIQPAKLEDSAVYLCASSQGWGDGGYTFGSGTRLTVV.

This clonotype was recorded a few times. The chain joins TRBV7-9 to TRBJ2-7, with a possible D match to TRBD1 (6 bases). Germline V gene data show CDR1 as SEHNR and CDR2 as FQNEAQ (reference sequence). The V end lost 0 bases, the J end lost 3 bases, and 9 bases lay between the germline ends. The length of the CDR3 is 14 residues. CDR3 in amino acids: CASSLAGQNYEQYF. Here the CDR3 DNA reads TGTGCCAGCAGCTTAGCCGGACAGAACTACGAGCAGTACTTC. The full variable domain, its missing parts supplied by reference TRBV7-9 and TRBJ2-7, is DTGVSQNPRHKITKRGQNVTFRCDPISEHNRLYWYRQTLGQGPEFLTYFQNEAQLEKSRLLSDRFSAERPKGSFSTLEIQRTEQGDSAMYLCASSLAGQNYEQYFGPGTRLTVT.